The clone carrying this T cell receptor (beta chain) was counted a few times. Its cognate antigen is unknown. This entry is derived from a study of cytomegalovirus exposure and HLA in healthy donors. 60 Vbeta and 13 Jbeta primers were used in PCR. Assay used: immunoSEQ multiplex PCR; TCRdb lists only in-frame clones, some missing. The sample consists of about 190,000 clones, more than 75% of them appearing once. General study results and limits: It was 150 or so TCR beta chains that were listed as cytomegalovirus-associated.

Sequenced material: PBMCs. The sequence was obtained from a woman aged 25 to 39 in good health and CMV-seropositive.

This CDR3 reads CASSLGRAGTEAFF. In DNA form, the CDR3 reads TGTGCCAGCAGTTTAGGCAGGGCGGGAACTGAAGCTTTCTTT. J is TRBJ1-1 and V is TRBV27; D is possibly TRBD1 (5 bases). This CDR3 region has 14 residues. V was trimmed by 2 bases and J by 5 bases, leaving 12 bases between them. The V gene's germline CDR1 is MNHEY and CDR2 SMNVEV (reference sequence).